Presented here are 29 T cell receptor beta chains from one specimen sequenced in a study of shared clonotypes between healthy human individuals. TCRdb's table, derived via immunoSEQ multiplex PCR, lists solely in-frame clones and lacks some. The data hold about 2 million clones, with 85% to 95% observed a single time. Input material: naive CD4+ T cells sorted from blood. The subset: CD45RA+ positively selected. The receptors stem from a man younger than 30 in good health.

Worth noting for this clone: This sample includes further DNA sequences coding for the same CDR3. The J gene is TRBJ2-5, the V gene TRBV5-1; possible D gene TRBD2, 5 bases. Trimming took off 0 bases at V and 4 bases at J, with 7 bases between the two ends. The length of the CDR3 is 13 residues. Germline loops: CDR1 SGHRS, CDR2 YFSETQ. The CDR3 here is CASSLGGPETQYF. The CDR3 DNA follows: TGCGCCAGCAGCTTGGGCGGGCCAGAGACCCAGTACTTC.

J is TRBJ2-1 and V is TRBV9; the D is unclear. The CDR3 runs to 15 residues. V was shortened by 0 bases and J by 4 bases, with 11 bases between the two germline ends. Germline-derived CDR1 and CDR2 are SGDLS and YYNGEE. The CDR3 DNA follows: TGTGCCAGCAGCGTAGTGGAATCGATTTACAATGAGCAGTTCTTC. Protein sequence: CASSVVESIYNEQFF.

This chain joins TRBV28 and TRBJ1-1, with 8 nucleotides matching TRBD1. Germline lookup yields CDR1 MDHEN and CDR2 SYDVKM. The CDR3 is 15 residues long. V dropped 5 bases and J dropped 1; count of bases not matched to a gene: 6. CDR3 DNA: TGTGCCAGCAGTCGGACAGGGCTCGGGAACACTGAAGCTTTCTTT. Translation: CASSRTGLGNTEAFF.

As to this clone: Other DNA variants within this sample encode the same CDR3. CDR3 protein: CASSSGTSSYNEQFF. Here the CDR3 DNA reads TGCGCCAGCAGCTCGGGGACAAGCTCCTACAATGAGCAGTTCTTC. The J gene is TRBJ2-1, the V gene TRBV5-1; tentatively, D is TRBD1 (6 bases). In germline, CDR1 is SGHRS, CDR2 YFSETQ. V was trimmed by 3 bases and J by 0 bases, leaving 10 bases between them. The CDR3 has 15 residues.

This chain connects TRBV7-8 to TRBJ2-1; 8 nucleotides match TRBD2. CDR1 and CDR2 (germline): SGHVS, FQNEAQ. The CDR3 is made up of 18 amino acids. Germline trimming cut 2 bases from V and 0 bases from J; bases unmatched to any gene: 9. The CDR3: CASSLSLERGLSYNEQFF. The CDR3 DNA reads as TGTGCCAGCAGCTTATCTCTTGAGCGGGGGCTCTCCTACAATGAGCAGTTCTTC.

The rearrangement uses TRBV19 and TRBJ1-2; maybe TRBD1 (6 bases). V dropped 10 bases and J dropped 4 bases, with 19 bases sitting between them. Germline V gives CDR1 LNHDA, CDR2 SQIVND (reference sequence). The CDR3 is 14 residues long. CDR3 sequence reads: CATQAGQHIYGYTF. CDR3 in DNA: TGTGCCACCCAAGCAGGACAGCATATCTATGGCTACACCTTC.

The genes are TRBV6-1 and TRBJ2-1; maybe TRBD1 (6 bases). The V end was cut by 1 base, the J end by 9 bases, with 13 bases between. The germline gives CDR1 MNHNS, CDR2 SASEGT. This CDR3 is 14 amino acids long. DNA for the CDR3: TGTGCCAGCAGTGAAGACAGGGCTTGGGGTGAGCAGTTCTTC. Amino acid sequence: CASSEDRAWGEQFF.

The chain couples TRBV6-1 to TRBJ1-2; D may be TRBD1 (5 bases). The CDR3 sequence is 10 residues long. The V end lost 7 bases, the J end lost 8 bases, and 8 bases lay between the germline ends. Per the germline V gene, CDR1 is MNHNS and CDR2 is SASEGT. CDR3 coding DNA: TGTGCCAGCAAAGGGGTGGGCTACACCTTC. Translated, it gives CASKGVGYTF.

This sequence joins TRBV29-1 and TRBJ2-3, with 7 bases identical to TRBD2. Germline-derived CDR1 and CDR2 are SQVTM and ANQGSEA. The CDR3 is 14 residues long. J gave up 5 bases and V 6 bases, and 11 bases lay outside the gene matches. The CDR3 sequence is CSVAKVGRGDTQYF. The CDR3 coding sequence is TGCAGCGTGGCCAAGGTTGGGAGGGGAGATACGCAGTATTTT.

The chain has TRBV14 and TRBJ2-7; tentative D call: TRBD2 (7 bases). Germline CDR1 reads SGHDN; CDR2 reads FVKESK. V lost 4 bases to trimming and J lost 3 bases, with 16 bases between them. This CDR3 has 15 amino acids. This CDR3 is CASSRDGGQFYEQYF. Written as DNA, the CDR3 is TGTGCCAGCAGCCGAGACGGGGGGCAGTTCTACGAGCAGTACTTC.

Remarks on this clone: The same CDR3 arises from other DNA sequences in this sample as well. The chain links TRBV18 to TRBJ1-1, with unresolved D. CDR1 and CDR2 from the germline V gene are KGHSH and LQKENI. V dropped 2 bases and J dropped 1 base, with 8 bases sitting between them. The CDR3 runs to 14 residues. CDR3 DNA: TGTGCCAGCTCACCAAGGACGGGGAACACTGAAGCTTTCTTT. Translation: CASSPRTGNTEAFF.

The chain combines TRBV28 with TRBJ2-5, with D tentatively TRBD1 (6 bases). V dropped 3 bases and J dropped 3 bases, with 17 bases sitting between them. The CDR3 length is 16 residues. Germline CDR1 is MDHEN and CDR2 is SYDVKM. The CDR3 nucleotides are TGTGCCAGCAGTTTTGGCAGGGGCCTGGGAGAAGAGACCCAGTACTTC. Its translation is CASSFGRGLGEETQYF.

The chain has TRBV5-1 and TRBJ2-1; TRBD2 is a possible D gene (6 bases). Germline loops: CDR1 SGHRS, CDR2 YFSETQ. The CDR3 covers 15 residues. The germline V and J ends were trimmed by 0 bases and 10 bases, with 17 bases remaining between them. In nucleotides, the CDR3 is TGCGCCAGCAGCTTGGAGGCGGGGCGTCTAATAGAGCAGTTCTTC. It is translated as CASSLEAGRLIEQFF.

V usage is TRBV2 and J usage is TRBJ1-4; D call uncertain. The CDR3 runs to 12 residues. In germline, CDR1 is SNHLY, CDR2 FYNNEI. Trimming left V 6 bases short and J 8 bases short, with 10 bases between. The CDR3 here is CASRQSQEKLFF. The CDR3 DNA reads as TGTGCCAGCAGACAGTCACAAGAAAAACTGTTTTTT.

To note about this clone: Other DNA sequences in this specimen translate into the identical CDR3. The chain is built from TRBV6-5 and TRBJ1-1, with 8 bases that match TRBD1. The J segment lost 6 bases and the V segment lost 4 bases, leaving 7 bases of the junction unmatched. Germline V gives CDR1 MNHEY, CDR2 SVGAGI. This CDR3 region has 14 residues. The CDR3 DNA reads as TGTGCCAGCAGTTCCCCGGACAGGGTGGCTGAAGCTTTCTTT. This sequence encodes CASSSPDRVAEAFF.

This chain connects TRBV7-9 to TRBJ1-4, with 9 nucleotides matching TRBD1. The CDR3 sequence is 14 residues long. Germline V gene lookup returns CDR1 SEHNR and CDR2 FQNEAQ (reference sequence). Trimming removed 1 base from V and 10 bases from J; junction bases left unmatched: 4. Here the CDR3 DNA reads TGTGCCAGCAGCTTAGGGGACAGGGATCCAAAACTGTTTTTT. Translated, it gives CASSLGDRDPKLFF. Together with reference TRBV7-9 and TRBJ1-4, the CDR3 gives the full variable domain: DTGVSQNPRHKITKRGQNVTFRCDPISEHNRLYWYRQTLGQGPEFLTYFQNEAQLEKSRLLSDRFSAERPKGSFSTLEIQRTEQGDSAMYLCASSLGDRDPKLFFGSGTQLSVL.

V is TRBV6-1 and J is TRBJ1-6; 8 bases match TRBD1. The CDR3 consists of 18 residues. Germline CDR1 is MNHNS and CDR2 is SASEGT. V was clipped by 2 bases and J by 6 bases; unmatched bases: 12. The DNA of the CDR3 is TGTGCCAGCAGTGAAAACGGCCAGGGGGCTCTGGGTAATTCACCCCTCCACTTT. Its translation is CASSENGQGALGNSPLHF.

This clone was observed once. The chain links TRBV30 to TRBJ2-7, with 7 nucleotides matching TRBD1. With 2 bases clipped from V and 0 bases from J, the junction kept 7 bases outside the gene matches. The CDR3 has 15 amino acids. CDR1 and CDR2 from the germline V gene are GTSNPN and SVGIG (reference sequence). The CDR3 spells CAWSRRGHLSYEQYF. The CDR3 DNA reads as TGTGCCTGGAGTCGTAGGGGGCACCTCTCCTACGAGCAGTACTTC.

The V gene is TRBV5-1, the J gene TRBJ1-3; the D gene is possibly TRBD1 (5 bases). CDR1 and CDR2 (germline): SGHRS, YFSETQ. Trimming left V 3 bases short and J 0 bases short, with 13 bases between. The CDR3 extends over 16 amino acids. DNA for the CDR3: TGCGCCAGCAGCTCAGACAGCGGGAACTCTGGAAACACCATATATTTT. Amino acid sequence: CASSSDSGNSGNTIYF.

This chain links TRBV5-1 with TRBJ2-1; a weak D match, TRBD1 (7 bases). V was shortened by 5 bases and J by 2 bases, with 11 bases between the two germline ends. Germline V gives CDR1 SGHRS, CDR2 YFSETQ. The CDR3 is 14 residues long. CDR3 residues: CASRRDSPYNEQFF. In nucleotides, the CDR3 is TGCGCCAGCAGGCGGGACAGCCCCTACAATGAGCAGTTCTTC.

J is TRBJ1-2 and V is TRBV7-9; no clear D gene. This CDR3 has 14 amino acids. The V gene lost 2 bases and the J gene lost 4 bases, with 11 bases spanning the gap. The germline CDR1 and CDR2 sequences are SEHNR and FQNEAQ (reference sequence). The chain's CDR3 is CASSLISDLYGYTF. The CDR3, as DNA: TGTGCCAGCAGCTTAATATCGGACCTCTATGGCTACACCTTC.

The V call is TRBV15, the J call TRBJ2-7, with a weak D call TRBD1 (6 bases). Looked up from germline, CDR1 is LNHNV and CDR2 is YYDKDF (reference sequence). This CDR3 is 15 amino acids long. With 4 bases removed from V and 0 bases from J, the gap between germline ends came to 13 bases. In nucleotides, the CDR3 is TGTGCCACCAGCACCGACAGGAAATTCTCCTACGAGCAGTACTTC. This gives the protein CATSTDRKFSYEQYF.

The chain carries TRBV4-3 and TRBJ1-2; the match to TRBD1 covers 8 bases. The CDR3 is 13 residues long. Germline loops: CDR1 LGHNA, CDR2 YSLEER. With 2 bases clipped from V and 8 bases from J, the junction kept 4 bases outside the gene matches. The CDR3 DNA follows: TGCGCCAGCAGCCAATGGACAGGGAGCGGCTACACCTTC. Encoded protein: CASSQWTGSGYTF.

This rearrangement joins TRBV4-1 to TRBJ2-3; 11 bases match TRBD2. V shed 4 bases, J shed 3 bases, and the junction held 6 bases outside the gene matches. Germline V gene data show CDR1 as MGHRA and CDR2 as YSYEKL. This CDR3 spans 16 amino acids. This chain's CDR3 is CASSRSGGAGTDTQYF. In DNA form, the CDR3 reads TGCGCCAGCAGCCGTAGCGGGGGGGCCGGGACAGATACGCAGTATTTT.

The V call is TRBV4-1, the J call TRBJ1-4, with 8 bases matching TRBD1. Germline lookup yields CDR1 MGHRA and CDR2 YSYEKL. The CDR3 totals 14 residues. V was pared by 2 bases and J by 6 bases, with 2 bases of the junction left unmatched. CDR3 DNA sequence: TGCGCCAGCAGCCAACCGGACAGGGATGAAAAACTGTTTTTT. Translated, it gives CASSQPDRDEKLFF.

The V gene is TRBV6-6, the J gene TRBJ1-1; D is uncertain. This CDR3 is built from 14 residues. Trimming cost V 0 bases and J 7 bases, with 12 bases left between them. Germline V gene lookup returns CDR1 MNHNY and CDR2 SVGAGI (reference sequence). This CDR3 is CASSYSNSLDEAFF. CDR3 nucleotide sequence: TGTGCCAGCAGTTACTCGAACTCCCTAGATGAAGCTTTCTTT.

The chain links TRBV7-2 to TRBJ2-1; 8 bases are shared with TRBD1. CDR1 is SGHTA and CDR2 is FQGNSA in the germline V gene. The CDR3 is made up of 15 amino acids. V lost 1 base to trimming and J lost 8 bases; unmatched junction nucleotides: 7. The DNA for the CDR3 is TGTGCCAGCAGCTTAGGTCAGGGGGCTTACGATGAGCAGTTCTTC. Translated: CASSLGQGAYDEQFF.

V gene TRBV6-5 combines with J gene TRBJ2-4, with D unresolved. Germline CDR1 reads MNHEY; CDR2 reads SVGAGI. The CDR3 covers 13 residues. The V and J ends lost 5 bases and 0 bases respectively, with 5 bases between them. The CDR3 here is CASSRQAKNIQYF. CDR3 DNA sequence: TGTGCCAGCAGTAGGCAAGCCAAAAACATTCAGTACTTC.

The V gene is TRBV6-1, the J gene TRBJ2-3; TRBD2 matches at 8 bases. Trimming took 7 bases from V and 4 from J; bases not matched to a gene: 4. The CDR3 loop spans 13 amino acids. The germline CDR1 and CDR2 sequences are MNHNS and SASEGT. The DNA of the CDR3 is TGTGCCAGCACCTACGGGGGGGCAGATACGCAGTATTTT. It is translated as CASTYGGADTQYF.